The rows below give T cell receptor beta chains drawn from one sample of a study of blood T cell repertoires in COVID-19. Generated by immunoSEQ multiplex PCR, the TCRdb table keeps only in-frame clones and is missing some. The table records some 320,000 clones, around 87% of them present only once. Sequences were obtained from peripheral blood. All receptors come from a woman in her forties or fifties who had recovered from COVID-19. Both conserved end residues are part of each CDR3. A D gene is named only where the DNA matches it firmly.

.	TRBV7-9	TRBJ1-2	TGTGCCAGCAGCTTAGACGGCTATGGCTACACCTTC	CASSLDGYGYTF
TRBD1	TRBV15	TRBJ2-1	TGTGCCACCAGCAGAATTGGACAGGGGTCAGAAAATGAGCAGTTCTTC	CATSRIGQGSENEQFF
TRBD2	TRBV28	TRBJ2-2	TGTGCCAGCAGCCCCATTGGACTAGCGGGAGTCCCACGCACCGGGGAGCTGTTTTTT	CASSPIGLAGVPRTGELFF
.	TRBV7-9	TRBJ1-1	TGTGCCAGCAGCTTAGTAGCGGGGTTGAACACTGAAGCTTTCTTT	CASSLVAGLNTEAFF
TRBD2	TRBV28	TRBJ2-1	TGTGCCAGCAGTTTGGGACTACCCATGTCCGGCCGGGGGTTCTTC	CASSLGLPMSGRGFF
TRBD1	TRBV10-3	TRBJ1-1	TGTGCCACCGGAACAGGGGGCAACACTGAAGCTTTCTTT	CATGTGGNTEAFF
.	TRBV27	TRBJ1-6	TGTGCCAGCAGTTTCGGGACTCACGATTCACCCCTCCACTTT	CASSFGTHDSPLHF
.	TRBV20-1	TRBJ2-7	TGCAGTGCTAGACGTCTTTACGAGCAGTACTTC	CSARRLYEQYF
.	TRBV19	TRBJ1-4	TGTGCCAGTATGAGACTTCCAGAGGTTCAGAATGAAAAACTGTTTTTT	CASMRLPEVQNEKLFF
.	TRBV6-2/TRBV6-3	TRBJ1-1	TGTGCCAGCAGTTACGGGATCGGAGGGAACACTGAAGCTTTCTTT	CASSYGIGGNTEAFF
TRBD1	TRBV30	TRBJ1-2	TGTGCCTGGAGTCAGGGGGACTCGAGTGGCTACACCTTC	CAWSQGDSSGYTF
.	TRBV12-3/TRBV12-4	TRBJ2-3	TGTGCCAGCAGTTCGGGAAACACAGATACGCAGTATTTT	CASSSGNTDTQYF
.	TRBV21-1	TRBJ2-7	TGTGCCAGCGTCAACTTGACAGGGTACCCCCTCCCTCACGAGCAGTACTTC	CASVNLTGYPLPHEQYF
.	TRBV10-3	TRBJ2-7	TGTGCCATCAGTGGTAGACAGGCCTACGAGCAGTACTTC	CAISGRQAYEQYF
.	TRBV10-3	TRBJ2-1	TGTGCCATCACCCCCCAGTGGGGCGCGGGGAATGAGCAGTTCTTC	CAITPQWGAGNEQFF